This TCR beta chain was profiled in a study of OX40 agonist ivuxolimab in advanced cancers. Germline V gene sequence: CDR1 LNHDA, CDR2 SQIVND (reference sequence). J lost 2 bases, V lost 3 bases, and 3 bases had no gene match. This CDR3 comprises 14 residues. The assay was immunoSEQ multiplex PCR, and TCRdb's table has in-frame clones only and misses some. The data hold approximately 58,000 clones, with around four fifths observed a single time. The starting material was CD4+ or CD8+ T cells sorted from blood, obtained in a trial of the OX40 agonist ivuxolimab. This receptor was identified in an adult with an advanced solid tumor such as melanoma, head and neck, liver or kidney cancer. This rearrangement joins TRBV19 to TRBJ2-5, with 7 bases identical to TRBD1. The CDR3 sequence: CASSIRDRQETQYF. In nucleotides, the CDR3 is TGTGCCAGTAGTATCCGGGACAGACAAGAGACCCAGTACTTC.